This T cell receptor beta chain emerged from a study of control samples from healthy donors and cancer patients. Sequencing used immunoSEQ multiplex PCR; TCRdb keeps in-frame clones, though not all of them. The repertoire holds 200,000 or so clones, with about nine tenths as singletons. CDR3 size: 14 residues. Germline CDR1 is SEHNR and CDR2 is FQNEAQ (reference sequence). V was trimmed by 4 bases and J by 6 bases, leaving 10 bases between them. The V gene is TRBV7-9, the J gene TRBJ1-6; tentatively, D is TRBD1 (6 bases). The material sequenced was blood. The sequence derives from a man aged 30-40 years in good health. This CDR3 reads CASSSTDSNSPLHF. The CDR3, as DNA: TGTGCCAGCAGCTCAACGGACAGTAATTCACCCCTCCACTTT.